Below, 32 T cell receptor beta chains from the same sample are listed, as sequenced in a study of CXCR3-negative and CXCR3-positive naive CD8 T cells (dated by TCRdb to between 2019 and 2020). The antigens these receptors bind are not known. Instrument used: NextSeq 550. The Human TCR Profiling Kit (MiLaboratory) was used to make UMI-labeled 5' RACE TRB cDNA libraries. TCRdb reprocessed the reads and provides one entry for every CDR3 protein sequence; no DNA is given. The record for this sample contains 100,000 to 150,000 distinct CDR3 sequences. 0.59% of the sample comes from the top ten. What the authors observed across the whole study: TRB CDR3s from CXCR3-positive naive cells showed higher hydrophobicity (lower Kidera factor 4), lower energy, and higher strength and volume indices than CXCR3-negative naive cells.

Material for sequencing was naive CXCR3+ CD8+ T cells from blood. The cell subset or site label, read with the paper, signifies: CD45RO-CCR7+CD27+CD95- naive CD8+ T cells expressing CXCR3 (TNR3+). The source of these receptors is a human donor in good health. Some clones in this sample may be carry-over from other donors' samples.

The rearrangement links TRBV6-6 to TRBJ2-1; TCRdb's D call of TRBD2 is untestable without DNA. This CDR3 comprises 12 residues. The germline V gene encodes CDR1 MNHNY and CDR2 SVGAGI (reference sequence). CDR3 sequence: CASSLEGHEQFF.

V and J are TRBV6-2 or TRBV6-3 and TRBJ1-2. Germline values: CDR1 MNHEY, CDR2 SVGEGT. This CDR3 has 14 residues. CDR3 loop: CASSYGQDYYGYTF.

CDR3: CASSLEGPHTEAFF. The J gene is TRBJ1-1, the V gene TRBV5-1; TCRdb's D call of TRBD1 is untestable without DNA. Germline CDR1 and CDR2: SGHRS and YFSETQ. This CDR3 is 14 amino acids long.

This chain uses TRBV6-6 with TRBJ2-5; no DNA is available, so the TRBD1 call from TCRdb remains unchecked. Germline V CDR1 and CDR2: MNHNY, SVGAGI (reference sequence). The CDR3 runs 16 residues. The CDR3 is CASSYSGTGEGETQYF.

The chain uses TRBV6-5 and TRBJ2-3. The germline V gene has CDR1 MNHEY and CDR2 SVGAGI. This CDR3 spans 15 amino acids. CDR3 residues: CASSYRGSNTDTQYF.

The chain has TRBV5-1 and TRBJ2-7; TCRdb lists TRBD2, though no DNA is available to test this call. CDR3 length: 15 amino acids. CDR1 and CDR2 from the germline V gene are SGHRS and YFSETQ. The CDR3 reads CASSLTGRTTYEQYF.

This CDR3 reads CSVVGTGDSGANVLTF. J is TRBJ2-6 and V is TRBV29-1; TCRdb's D call of TRBD1 is untestable without DNA. Per the germline V gene, CDR1 is SQVTM and CDR2 is ANQGSEA. The CDR3 extends over 16 amino acids.

V and J are TRBV7-9 and TRBJ1-4; the TCRdb D gene call, TRBD1, has no DNA to confirm it. CDR1 SEHNR and CDR2 FQNEAQ come from the germline V gene (reference sequence). The CDR3 contains 15 residues. Here the CDR3 reads CASSLEQGGNEKLFF.

CDR3 sequence reads: CASSSWGGLAGPSEAVF. The chain links TRBV12-3 or TRBV12-4 to TRBJ2-1; TCRdb's D gene call, TRBD2, goes unchecked for lack of DNA. This CDR3 contains 17 residues.

This chain connects TRBV4-2 to TRBJ1-1. The CDR3 is 15 residues long. Per the germline V gene, CDR1 is LGHNA and CDR2 is YNFKEQ. CDR3 sequence: CASSQDRAGTTEAFF.

The gene calls are TRBV6-2 or TRBV6-3 and TRBJ2-5; absent DNA, TCRdb's TRBD1 call cannot be checked. The CDR3 runs to 19 residues. Germline V gene data show CDR1 as MNHEY and CDR2 as SVGEGT. The CDR3 spells CASSTLEGAGGAAQETQYF.

The chain combines TRBV29-1 with TRBJ2-7. This CDR3 comprises 13 residues. Per germline, CDR1 SQVTM and CDR2 ANQGSEA. This chain's CDR3 is CSVSVGTYYEQYF.

The chain combines TRBV9 with TRBJ1-3. Germline V gene data show CDR1 as SGDLS and CDR2 as YYNGEE. CDR3 length: 16 amino acids. CDR3 region: CASSVTTEISGNTIYF.

The rearrangement links TRBV11-2 to TRBJ2-3; TCRdb names TRBD1, which stays unverified in the absence of DNA. This CDR3 spans 16 amino acids. Per the germline V gene, CDR1 is SGHAT and CDR2 is FQNNGV. The CDR3 loop reads CASSDIPGSNTDTKYF.

This chain joins TRBV29-1 and TRBJ1-1. CDR1 is SQVTM and CDR2 is ANQGSEA in the germline V gene. CDR3 length: 12 amino acids. The CDR3 reads CSVGDGRAEAFF.

The CDR3 reads CSVKGDDPDAMGYTF. The genes are TRBV29-1 and TRBJ1-2; TCRdb returns TRBD1, unconfirmable since there is no DNA. Germline-derived CDR1 and CDR2 are SQVTM and ANQGSEA. This CDR3 contains 15 residues.

The rearrangement uses TRBV2 and TRBJ2-2. The CDR3 is 14 residues long. Germline CDR1 and CDR2: SNHLY and FYNNEI. This CDR3 reads CASSISGSTGELFF. The full variable domain, its missing parts supplied by reference TRBV2 and TRBJ2-2, is EPEVTQTPSHQVTQMGQEVILRCVPISNHLYFYWYRQILGQKVEFLVSFYNNEISEKSEIFDDQFSVERPDGSNFTLKIRSTKLEDSAMYFCASSISGSTGELFFGEGSRLTVL.

The genes are TRBV29-1 and TRBJ2-3; TCRdb proposes TRBD1, but this gene call is untestable without DNA. The CDR3 is 15 residues long. Germline assignment: CDR1 SQVTM and CDR2 ANQGSEA. CDR3: CSVDDTGTRKDTQYF.

V usage is TRBV10-1 and J usage is TRBJ1-1; as DNA is missing, the TRBD1 call by TCRdb cannot be tested. This CDR3 spans 13 amino acids. CDR1 is WNHNN, CDR2 SYGVQD, per germline (reference sequence). The CDR3 here is CASSEVPNTEAFF.

V gene TRBV7-2 combines with J gene TRBJ2-7; TCRdb's D call, TRBD2, is unchecked because there is no DNA. CDR1 and CDR2 from the germline V gene are SGHTA and FQGNSA. The CDR3 spans 17 residues. CDR3 in amino acids: CASTPPPPSGLSYEQYF. The entire variable domain, with the rest obtained from reference TRBV7-2 and TRBJ2-7, is as follows: GAGVSQSPSNKVTEKGKDVELRCDPISGHTALYWYRQSLGQGLEFLIYFQGNSAPDKSGLPSDRFSAERTGGSVSTLTIQRTQQEDSAVYLCASTPPPPSGLSYEQYFGPGTRLTVT.

This chain uses TRBV7-6 with TRBJ2-2; the TRBD2 assignment by TCRdb is unverifiable without DNA. This CDR3 is 14 amino acids long. CDR1 SGHVS and CDR2 FNYEAQ come from the germline V gene. The CDR3 reads CASRALTGTGELFF.

The chain joins TRBV11-1 to TRBJ2-5. The CDR3 totals 13 residues. Per germline, CDR1 SGHAT and CDR2 FQDESV (reference sequence). The chain's CDR3 is CASSFDSEETQYF.

The CDR3 protein is CASSQSGQGLTNEKLFF. The chain has TRBV3-1 and TRBJ1-4; TCRdb gives TRBD1 as the D gene, but with no DNA this cannot be confirmed. Germline-derived CDR1 and CDR2 are LGHDT and YNNKEL (reference sequence). This CDR3 contains 17 residues.

V is TRBV30 and J is TRBJ1-2; without DNA, the TCRdb call of TRBD1 cannot be checked. Per germline, CDR1 GTSNPN and CDR2 SVGIG (reference sequence). The CDR3 consists of 13 residues. The CDR3 reads CAWSGGYGGGYTF.

The V and J genes are TRBV4-3 and TRBJ2-7; without DNA, the TCRdb call of TRBD2 cannot be checked. Germline assignment: CDR1 LGHNA and CDR2 YSLEER. The CDR3 spans 16 residues. The CDR3 region is CASSQDWGTASYEQYF.

CDR3 residues: CASSQLAGSQETQYF. The chain has TRBV7-8 and TRBJ2-5; the TRBD2 assignment by TCRdb is unverifiable without DNA. Germline CDR1 and CDR2: SGHVS and FQNEAQ. The CDR3 consists of 15 residues.

The V and J genes are TRBV12-3 or TRBV12-4 and TRBJ2-3. The CDR3 extends over 14 amino acids. Here the CDR3 reads CASSSAETTDTQYF.

The CDR3 is CASSLNRADDGYTF. This sequence joins TRBV19 and TRBJ1-2; checking the TCRdb D call of TRBD1 is not possible without DNA. This CDR3 has 14 residues. Germline CDR1 is LNHDA and CDR2 is SQIVND (reference sequence).

The chain links TRBV29-1 to TRBJ1-1; TCRdb reports TRBD1, a call that lacks DNA to check it against. The CDR3 spans 17 residues. Looked up from germline, CDR1 is SQVTM and CDR2 is ANQGSEA. The CDR3: CSVDRAGGFDLSTEAFF.

The chain couples TRBV7-2 to TRBJ2-5; the D call from TCRdb, TRBD2, cannot be confirmed without DNA. The CDR3 runs 16 residues. CDR1 is SGHTA, CDR2 FQGNSA, per germline. The CDR3 loop reads CASSLGSLAAGETQYF.

V and J are TRBV9 and TRBJ1-2; the TCRdb D gene call, TRBD1, has no DNA to confirm it. The V gene's germline CDR1 is SGDLS and CDR2 YYNGEE. There are 13 residues in the CDR3. The CDR3 region is CASSVDSRGDYTF. Full variable domain (rest looked up from reference TRBV9 and TRBJ1-2): DSGVTQTPKHLITATGQRVTLRCSPRSGDLSVYWYQQSLDQGLQFLIQYYNGEERAKGNILERFSAQQFPDLHSELNLSSLELGDSALYFCASSVDSRGDYTFGSGTRLTVV.

V gene TRBV6-2 or TRBV6-3 combines with J gene TRBJ2-3. Germline V gene data show CDR1 as MNHEY and CDR2 as SVGEGT. There are 15 residues in the CDR3. The CDR3 here is CASSRSPQRSDTQYF.